One TCR beta chain is described in this entry. Antigen specificity is unknown. The germline V and J ends were trimmed by 1 base and 12 bases, with 22 bases remaining between them. Germline CDR1 GTSNPN, CDR2 SVGIG (reference sequence). This CDR3 contains 15 residues. The data are from a study of molecular identifiers for immune sequencing clone quantification. Study-level points and caveats: Identical TCR molecules can share a barcode, and this sharing could underestimate highly expanded clone sizes.

MiXCR, run by TCRdb on the PCR reads, gives a single entry per CDR3 protein. The sample includes under 800,000 distinct CDR3 sequences, about 25% of them seen just once. From roughly 20,000 to 1,000,000 sorted cells, naive CD8 libraries were generated with 10%, 30% or 50% RNA. CD8+CD4-CCR7+CD45RA+ cells were sorted as naive CD8 T cells. The TCR sequence derives from a human donor in good health. Some libraries in this study had Jurkat cell RNA spiked in. This chain connects TRBV30 to TRBJ1-5; the D gene is possibly TRBD1 (6 bases). The sequencing sample was made of naive CD8+ T cells from blood, with Jurkat cell RNA spiked in. Subset here: FACS-sorted CD8+CD4-CCR7+CD45RA+ naive T cells. CDR3 region: CAWSEGRGVKLDQHF. Written as DNA, the CDR3 is TGTGCCTGGAGTGAAGGCAGGGGCGTGAAACTTGACCAGCATTTT. Full variable domain (outside the CDR3, taken from reference TRBV30 and TRBJ1-5): SQTIHQWPATLVQPVGSPLSLECTVEGTSNPNLYWYRQAAGRGLQLLFYSVGIGQISSEVPQNLSASRPQDRQFILSSKKLLLSDSGFYLCAWSEGRGVKLDQHFGDGTRLSIL.